One and the same sample provided the 23 T cell receptor beta chains below, sequenced in a study of T-cell memory formation after mild COVID-19. In TCRdb, the 5' RACE reads were re-called with MiXCR into one record per CDR3 protein. The sample holds hundreds of thousands of distinct CDR3 sequences, over 15% seen once. The specimen was PBMCs or a T cell subset sorted from them (not recorded which). Every receptor here comes from an adult woman who had mild COVID-19 (a few samples of this study predate the infection). Cell type and time point are not known.

For this clonotype: Being one base from a much bigger clone, this may be a read error. The CDR3 region has the DNA TGTGCCAGCACTAGCGGGGGGAACTACAATGGGCAGTTCTTC. Translating it yields CASTSGGNYNGQFF. The rearrangement joins TRBV6-6 to TRBJ2-1; 11 bases are shared with TRBD2. Germline CDR1 reads MNHNY; CDR2 reads SVGAGI (reference sequence). This CDR3 spans 14 amino acids.

The chain carries TRBV7-9 and TRBJ1-1, with D hard to call. V shed 3 bases and J shed 1 base, with 9 bases lying between them. Germline V gene data show CDR1 as SEHNR and CDR2 as FQNEAQ (reference sequence). The CDR3 is 14 residues long. This CDR3 reads CASSFGESNTEAFF. The CDR3 nucleotides read TGTGCCAGCAGCTTCGGGGAATCGAACACTGAAGCTTTCTTT.

This clonotype has a handful of counts. The chain links TRBV19 to TRBJ2-1, with D tentatively TRBD1 (6 bases). CDR1 is LNHDA, CDR2 SQIVND, per germline (reference sequence). The CDR3 extends over 15 amino acids. V was shortened by 3 bases and J by 4 bases, with 13 bases between the two germline ends. CDR3 DNA sequence: TGTGCCAGTAGTATTTCCAGGGGAGTTTACAATGAGCAGTTCTTC. This encodes CASSISRGVYNEQFF.

The chain is built from TRBV5-6 and TRBJ2-7; TRBD1 aligns across 8 bases. The CDR3 sequence is 14 residues long. The germline V gene encodes CDR1 SGHDT and CDR2 YYEEEE. J was trimmed by 9 bases and V by 1 base; bases with no gene match: 9. CDR3 protein: CASSLISDRDVQYF. In DNA, the CDR3 is TGTGCCAGCAGCTTGATATCGGACAGGGACGTGCAGTACTTC.

The CDR3 DNA follows: TGTGCCAGCAGTTCTTTTCAGGGGGAGACCCAGTACTTC. It is translated as CASSSFQGETQYF. The J gene is TRBJ2-5, the V gene TRBV12-3 or TRBV12-4; a weak D match, TRBD1 (6 bases). The ends were cut back, 4 bases at V and 5 bases at J, with 11 bases in the middle. This CDR3 is 13 amino acids long.

With regard to this clonotype: The CDR3 does not end in the conserved phenylalanine or tryptophan, so this is likely a read error. It is unclear where the CDR3 begins or ends on the DNA, so no DNA is shown, and the CDR3 is as TCRdb lists it. The chain employs TRBV21-1 and TRBJ2-7; the table's TRBD1 call for D was not verified on the DNA. TRBV21-1 is classified as a pseudogene. Counting both end residues, the CDR3 totals 10 amino acids. The CDR3 spells CASSKGIRGG.

This chain connects TRBV5-1 to TRBJ1-4, with D tentatively TRBD1 (5 bases). Germline assignment: CDR1 SGHRS and CDR2 YFSETQ. V lost 4 bases and J 0 bases, leaving 13 bases between the germline ends. The CDR3 sequence is 16 residues long. CDR3 loop: CASSIRGGATNEKLFF. For the CDR3, the DNA is TGCGCCAGCAGCATCCGCGGGGGAGCAACTAATGAAAAACTGTTTTTT.

V usage is TRBV6-1 and J usage is TRBJ1-3; possible D gene TRBD1, 6 bases. CDR3 size: 15 residues. From germline, CDR1 is MNHNS and CDR2 SASEGT. Trimming pared 9 bases from V and 3 bases from J, leaving 18 bases between. The CDR3 coding sequence is TGTGCCAGTCGGGTGGGGGCGTCGGGTGGAAACACCATATATTTT. Amino acids: CASRVGASGGNTIYF.

The rearrangement links TRBV29-1 to TRBJ1-6; TRBD1 agrees at 9 bases. Germline assignment: CDR1 SQVTM and CDR2 ANQGSEA. V lost 6 bases to trimming and J lost 8 bases; unmatched junction nucleotides: 8. The CDR3 sequence is 14 residues long. CDR3 DNA: TGCAGCGTCTCGAAGACAGGGGGAGATTCACCCCTCCACTTT. Protein product: CSVSKTGGDSPLHF.

V and J are TRBV4-2 and TRBJ2-1; TRBD2 aligns across 11 bases. The germline V gene has CDR1 LGHNA and CDR2 YNFKEQ. V shed 0 bases, J shed 8 bases, and the junction held 6 bases outside the gene matches. This CDR3 spans 16 amino acids. CDR3 region: CASSQELAGGPDEQFF. In DNA form, the CDR3 reads TGTGCCAGCAGCCAAGAATTAGCGGGGGGGCCCGATGAGCAGTTCTTC.

The chain combines TRBV5-1 with TRBJ2-1; D may be TRBD1 (5 bases). This CDR3 is 15 amino acids long. The V and J ends lost 4 bases and 4 bases respectively, with 15 bases between them. The germline CDR1 and CDR2 sequences are SGHRS and YFSETQ. The CDR3 protein is CASSPHQGPYNEQFF. CDR3 nucleotides: TGCGCCAGCAGCCCGCATCAGGGCCCTTACAATGAGCAGTTCTTC.

The sample holds many counts of this clonotype. The chain recombines TRBV11-2 with TRBJ2-1; tentatively, D is TRBD1 or TRBD2 (5 bases each). Between the trimmed V and J ends, which lost 2 bases and 8 bases, there was a span of 16 bases. CDR1 SGHAT and CDR2 FQNNGV come from the germline V gene. CDR3 length: 15 residues. The CDR3 sequence is CASSLIGGVGDEQFF. The CDR3 region has the DNA TGTGCCAGCAGCTTAATTGGGGGAGTGGGCGATGAGCAGTTCTTC.

This chain uses TRBV18 with TRBJ1-1; possibly TRBD1 for D (6 bases). Trimming took 5 bases from V and 4 from J, leaving 17 bases between them. The CDR3 is 15 residues long. Germline CDR1 is KGHSH and CDR2 is LQKENI. In DNA form, the CDR3 reads TGTGCCAGCTCAGCTTCGGCTACAGGGCGCACTGAAGCTTTCTTT. This sequence encodes CASSASATGRTEAFF.

This clonotype was counted ten times or more. The rearrangement links TRBV7-8 to TRBJ2-3, with D perhaps TRBD2 (6 bases). The V end was cut by 7 bases, the J end by 1 base, with 18 bases between. The V gene's germline CDR1 is SGHVS and CDR2 FQNEAQ. The CDR3 totals 16 residues. The CDR3 reads CASNPVGTGRTDTQYF. Written as DNA, the CDR3 is TGTGCCAGCAATCCCGTAGGGACTGGCCGCACAGATACGCAGTATTTT.

The chain uses TRBV7-7 and TRBJ2-1; maybe TRBD2 (7 bases). V dropped 0 bases and J dropped 8 bases, with 14 bases sitting between them. This CDR3 has 15 residues. Germline-derived CDR1 and CDR2 are SSHAT and FNYEAQ (reference sequence). In nucleotides, the CDR3 is TGTGCCAGCAGCTTAGCAGGGGGGGCAGGGCATGAGCAGTTCTTC. Its translation: CASSLAGGAGHEQFF.

This chain uses TRBV12-3 or TRBV12-4 with TRBJ1-5; D is unclear. Trimming cost V 8 bases and J 2 bases, with 7 bases left between them. The CDR3 runs to 12 residues. The CDR3 nucleotides read TGTGCCAGCGGTAGACGCAATCAGCCCCAGCATTTT. Translating it yields CASGRRNQPQHF.

V is TRBV14 and J is TRBJ2-7, with TRBD2 matching over 8 bases. The V gene's germline CDR1 is SGHDN and CDR2 FVKESK. The CDR3 consists of 14 residues. The V gene end was trimmed by 4 bases and the J gene end by 2 bases; junction bases not matched to a gene: 4. CDR3 nucleotide sequence: TGTGCCAGCAGCCCGGGACTAGAAACCTACGAGCAGTACTTC. It translates to CASSPGLETYEQYF.

This rearrangement joins TRBV3-1 to TRBJ1-3; unclear D gene. Germline assignment: CDR1 LGHDT and CDR2 YNNKEL (reference sequence). Trimming removed 1 base at V and 0 bases at J, with 13 bases between. The CDR3 loop spans 17 amino acids. The CDR3 spells CASSQVGSLSSGNTIYF. In nucleotides, the CDR3 is TGTGCCAGCAGCCAAGTTGGCAGTCTGAGCTCTGGAAACACCATATATTTT.

In this sample, this clonotype turned up a few times. V usage is TRBV5-1 and J usage is TRBJ2-7, with D tentatively TRBD1 (6 bases). The V end was cut by 4 bases, the J end by 3 bases, with 14 bases between. The CDR3 is 14 amino acids. Per germline, CDR1 SGHRS and CDR2 YFSETQ. Written as DNA, the CDR3 is TGCGCCAGCAGCGACATAGGACAGAGCTACGAGCAGTACTTC. This encodes CASSDIGQSYEQYF.

Many counts were recorded for this clonotype. This rearrangement joins TRBV4-3 to TRBJ1-1; D is possibly TRBD1 (5 bases). Germline CDR1 is LGHNA and CDR2 is YSLEER. There are 13 residues in the CDR3. V was clipped by 4 bases and J by 5 bases, with 11 bases between them. This CDR3 is CASSRGGETEAFF. CDR3 coding DNA: TGCGCCAGCAGCCGGGGGGGAGAGACTGAAGCTTTCTTT.

V and J are TRBV7-9 and TRBJ1-1; D is uncertain. Germline assignment: CDR1 SEHNR and CDR2 FQNEAQ (reference sequence). Deletions cut 4 bases from V and 6 bases from J, with 15 bases between. The CDR3 has 14 residues. The CDR3 DNA reads as TGTGCCAGCAGCTCCACCCCGGGGATCCCTGAAGCTTTCTTT. Amino acid sequence: CASSSTPGIPEAFF.

This clonotype has ten or more counts. The chain couples TRBV12-3 or TRBV12-4 to TRBJ1-1, with no clear D. The ends were cut back, 6 bases at V and 5 bases at J, with 10 bases in the middle. The CDR3 runs to 12 residues. The CDR3 DNA reads TGTGCCAGCAGCTTCGCAGGTACTGAAGCTTTCTTT. Its protein product is CASSFAGTEAFF.

This clonotype showed up just a few times. This chain connects TRBV20-1 to TRBJ1-1; D unresolved. The CDR3 extends over 13 amino acids. Germline V gene lookup returns CDR1 DFQATT and CDR2 SNEGSKA (reference sequence). Trimming cost V 1 base and J 1 base, with 7 bases left between them. CDR3: CSARGGPNTEAFF. CDR3 DNA sequence: TGCAGTGCTAGAGGAGGCCCGAACACTGAAGCTTTCTTT.